The rows below give T cell receptor beta chains drawn from one sample of a study of OX40 agonist ivuxolimab in advanced cancers. Profiled with immunoSEQ multiplex PCR; TCRdb holds only in-frame clones, not every one. The sample holds 60,000 or so clones, roughly 90% seen once. Here the sequenced sample was CD4+ or CD8+ T cells sorted from blood, taken in a trial of the OX40 agonist ivuxolimab. The receptors come from an adult with an advanced solid tumor such as melanoma, head and neck, liver or kidney cancer. The CDR3 runs from the conserved cysteine through the conserved F or W. The order of the fields is V gene, clone size, J gene, D gene, CDR3 DNA, CDR3 protein. The D gene is left open where the match is weak. Clone size appears in some rows only: once, few, many, or a class for an expanded clone.

>TRBV5-4|-|TRBJ1-6|TRBD1
TGTGCCAGCAGCTTGGGACAGGGGTATAATTCACCCCTCCACTTT
CASSLGQGYNSPLHF
>TRBV9|-|TRBJ2-2|TRBD2
TGTGCCAGCAGCGCTGATAGCGGGGGGGCTAACGGGGAGCTGTTTTTT
CASSADSGGANGELFF
>TRBV28|-|TRBJ1-4|-
TGTGCCAGCAGCCCAACGGGAATAGAGAGTGAAAAACTGTTTTTT
CASSPTGIESEKLFF
>TRBV7-3|-|TRBJ2-1|-
TGTGCCAGCAGCTCCCCAAACGTATCGAGCTCCTACAATGAGCAGTTCTTC
CASSSPNVSSSYNEQFF
>TRBV5-1|once|TRBJ2-7|-
TGCGCCAGCAGCTCCCCGTCGGGGGTAGGCGAGCAGTACTTC
CASSSPSGVGEQYF
>TRBV5-5|-|TRBJ1-5|-
TGTGCCAGCAGCTTTGGGGTTAATAGCAATCAGCCCCAGCATTTT
CASSFGVNSNQPQHF
>TRBV7-3|-|TRBJ2-3|TRBD2
TGTGCCAGCAGATTAGCGGGAGGGGGCACAGATACGCAGTATTTT
CASRLAGGGTDTQYF
>TRBV5-1|-|TRBJ1-1|-
TGCGCCAGCAGCGCCAAGATGAACACTGAAGCTTTCTTT
CASSAKMNTEAFF
>TRBV6-5|-|TRBJ2-2|-
TGTGCCAGCAGGACGGGTTCGAGCACCGGGGAGCTGTTTTTT
CASRTGSSTGELFF
>TRBV19|-|TRBJ2-1|TRBD1
TGTGCCAGTAGTACCCTGGACAGGGGGAATGAGCAGTTCTTC
CASSTLDRGNEQFF
>TRBV5-8|-|TRBJ2-1|TRBD1
TGTGCCAGCAGCCAACGGGGACAGTACAATGAGCAGTTCTTC
CASSQRGQYNEQFF
>TRBV19|-|TRBJ2-6|-
TGTGCCAGTAGTATCCGGGGTGGGCTATCTGGGGCCAACGTCCTGACTTTC
CASSIRGGLSGANVLTF
>TRBV28|-|TRBJ2-7|-
TGTGCCAGCAGTAGGGCCCAGTACGAGCAGTACTTC
CASSRAQYEQYF
>TRBV19|-|TRBJ2-3|TRBD2
TGTGCCAGTGGGAGGGAATCTAGCACAGATACGCAGTATTTT
CASGRESSTDTQYF
>TRBV7-9|-|TRBJ2-7|TRBD1
TGTGCCAGCAGCTTACGGGGACAGGGGGCTTACGAGCAGTACTTC
CASSLRGQGAYEQYF
>TRBV2|-|TRBJ2-5|TRBD1
TGTGCCAGCAGCCGGCTGGGACAGGGGGAAGAGACCCAGTACTTC
CASSRLGQGEETQYF
>TRBV9|-|TRBJ2-1|TRBD2
TGTGCCAGCAGCGCCCGATCGCTAGCGGGAGGGAATGAGCAGTTCTTC
CASSARSLAGGNEQFF
>TRBV18|-|TRBJ2-1|TRBD1
TGTGCCAGCTCACCCGGACAGGGTGGCTCCTACAATGAGCAGTTCTTC
CASSPGQGGSYNEQFF
>TRBV18|-|TRBJ2-7|TRBD2
TGTGCCAGCTCGAAGAAGCGGGGGGCCGGAGCCGAGCAGTACTTC
CASSKKRGAGAEQYF
>TRBV27|-|TRBJ2-7|-
TGTGCCAGCAGGCCGAATAGCGGCTCCTACGAGCAGTACTTC
CASRPNSGSYEQYF
>TRBV2|-|TRBJ2-3|-
TGTGCCAGCGGTGGGCACTTCACAGATACGCAGTATTTT
CASGGHFTDTQYF
>TRBV5-1|-|TRBJ2-5|TRBD2
TGCGCCAGCAGCCCGGCCGGGACTAGCGGGCCGCAAGAGACCCAGTACTTC
CASSPAGTSGPQETQYF
>TRBV28|-|TRBJ1-3|-
TGTGCCAGCAGATACACAGGGATCGAAGGAAACACCATATATTTT
CASRYTGIEGNTIYF
>TRBV6-5|once|TRBJ1-4|-
TGTGCCAGCAGTTACGGGAGCGCAACTAATGAAAAACTGTTTTTT
CASSYGSATNEKLFF
>TRBV6-5|once|TRBJ2-1|TRBD2
TGTGCCAGCAGTTCTCTAGCGGGGCGGCTCCACAATGAGCAGTTCTTC
CASSSLAGRLHNEQFF
>TRBV28|few|TRBJ1-4|-
TGTGCCAGCAGAATTCGAGAAAAACTGTTTTTT
CASRIREKLFF
>TRBV4-1|few|TRBJ2-5|TRBD1
TGCGCCAGCAGCCAGCCCCCGGGGACAGGTAACCAAGAGACCCAGTACTTC
CASSQPPGTGNQETQYF
>TRBV5-3|-|TRBJ2-3|-
TGTGCCAGAAAAGGGGGGGCCCCCTCGGATACGCAGTATTTT
CARKGGAPSDTQYF
>TRBV18|-|TRBJ2-3|TRBD1
TGTGCCAGCTCACTGACCGGGACAGGGGACACAGATACGCAGTATTTT
CASSLTGTGDTDTQYF
>TRBV2|-|TRBJ2-1|TRBD1
TGTGCCAGCAAGGGGGCGGGCAATGAGCAGTTCTTC
CASKGAGNEQFF
>TRBV25-1|once|TRBJ1-2|-
TGTGCCAGCAGTGTAGTAGGAGGCTACACCTTC
CASSVVGGYTF
>TRBV6-5|-|TRBJ2-2|-
TGTGCCAGCACGGAAGGGAGAGCCGGGGAGCTGTTTTTT
CASTEGRAGELFF
>TRBV7-9|-|TRBJ1-3|-
TGTGCCAGCAGCCCCTCAGACAACACCATATATTTT
CASSPSDNTIYF
>TRBV5-1|-|TRBJ2-7|TRBD1
TGCGCCAGCAGGACGGGACAGGGACCGTACGAGCAGTACTTC
CASRTGQGPYEQYF
>TRBV27|-|TRBJ2-7|TRBD2
TGTGCCAGCAGTTTATGGGGTACACTAGCGGGGCGTTCCTACGAGCAGTACTTC
CASSLWGTLAGRSYEQYF
>TRBV18|-|TRBJ1-3|-
TGTGCCAGCTCACCTAGGGAGCGCGAAGGGACCATATATTTT
CASSPREREGTIYF
>TRBV11-3|-|TRBJ2-2|TRBD2
TGTGCCAGCAGCCGTAGCGGGGCCACCACCGGGGAGCTGTTTTTT
CASSRSGATTGELFF
>TRBV5-1|-|TRBJ1-4|TRBD1
TGCGCCAGCAGCGACCAGGGACAGGGTAATGAAAAACTGTTTTTT
CASSDQGQGNEKLFF
>TRBV5-1|-|TRBJ1-4|TRBD1
TGCGCCAGCAGTGGGACAGGGGGCGCGAGATATGAAAAACTGTTTTTT
CASSGTGGARYEKLFF
>TRBV2|-|TRBJ2-7|TRBD1
TGTGCCAGCAAAAGGACAGGGGGAGTCGGGCAGTACTTC
CASKRTGGVGQYF
>TRBV10-3|-|TRBJ1-2|-
TGTGCCACGCGACAGGCGTCGAACTATGGCTACACCTTC
CATRQASNYGYTF